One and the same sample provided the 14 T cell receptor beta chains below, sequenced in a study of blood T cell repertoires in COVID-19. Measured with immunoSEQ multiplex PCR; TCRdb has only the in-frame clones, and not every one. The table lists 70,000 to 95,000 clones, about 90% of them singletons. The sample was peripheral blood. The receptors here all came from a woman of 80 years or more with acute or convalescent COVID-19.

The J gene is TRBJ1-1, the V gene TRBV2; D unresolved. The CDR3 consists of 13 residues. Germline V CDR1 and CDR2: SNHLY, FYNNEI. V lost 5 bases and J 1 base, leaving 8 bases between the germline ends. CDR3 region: CASSSNRNTEAFF. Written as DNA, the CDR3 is TGTGCCAGCAGTTCCAATAGGAACACTGAAGCTTTCTTT.

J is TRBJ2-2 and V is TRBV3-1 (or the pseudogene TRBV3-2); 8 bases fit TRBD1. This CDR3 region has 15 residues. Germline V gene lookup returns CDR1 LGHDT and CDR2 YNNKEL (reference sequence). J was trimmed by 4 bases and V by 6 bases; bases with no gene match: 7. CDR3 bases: TGTGCCAGCAGACCCTCGACAGGGGTCACCGGGGAGCTGTTTTTT. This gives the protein CASRPSTGVTGELFF.

The CDR3 bases are TGTGCCAGCAGTCGGACAGGGGGCTACACCGGGGAGCTGTTTTTT. Encoded protein: CASSRTGGYTGELFF. The genes are TRBV2 and TRBJ2-2, with 11 bases fitting TRBD1. The germline V gene has CDR1 SNHLY and CDR2 FYNNEI. Germline trimming cut 5 bases from V and 3 bases from J; bases unmatched to any gene: 2. The CDR3 runs 15 residues.

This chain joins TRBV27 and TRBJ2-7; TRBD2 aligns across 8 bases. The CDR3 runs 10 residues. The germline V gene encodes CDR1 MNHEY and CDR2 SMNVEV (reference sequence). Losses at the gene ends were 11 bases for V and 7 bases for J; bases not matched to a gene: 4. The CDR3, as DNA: TGTGCCGCGGGGGGCGGGGAGCAGTACTTC. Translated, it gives CAAGGGEQYF.

The CDR3 DNA follows: TGTGCTAGTGGTATGGGACAGGCCCAAGATACGCAGTATTTT. Protein sequence: CASGMGQAQDTQYF. This chain links TRBV12-5 with TRBJ2-3; 8 bases are a match to TRBD1. The germline V gene has CDR1 LGHNT and CDR2 FRNRAP. The CDR3 loop spans 14 amino acids. With V trimmed by 5 bases and J by 5 bases, 6 bases remained unmatched.

Here the CDR3 DNA reads TGTGCCAGCAGTGACAGCAGGTATAGCACAGATACGCAGTATTTT. Translating gives CASSDSRYSTDTQYF. The chain couples TRBV6-1 to TRBJ2-3; D gene ambiguous. The CDR3 extends over 15 amino acids. The germline V gene encodes CDR1 MNHNS and CDR2 SASEGT. Trimming pared 3 bases from V and 0 bases from J, leaving 10 bases between.

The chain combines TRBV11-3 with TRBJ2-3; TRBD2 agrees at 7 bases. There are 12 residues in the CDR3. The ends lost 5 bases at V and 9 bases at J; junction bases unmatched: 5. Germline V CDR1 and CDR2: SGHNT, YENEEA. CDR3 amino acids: CASSTGGETQYF. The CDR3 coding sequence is TGTGCCAGCAGCACGGGGGGAGAAACGCAGTATTTT.

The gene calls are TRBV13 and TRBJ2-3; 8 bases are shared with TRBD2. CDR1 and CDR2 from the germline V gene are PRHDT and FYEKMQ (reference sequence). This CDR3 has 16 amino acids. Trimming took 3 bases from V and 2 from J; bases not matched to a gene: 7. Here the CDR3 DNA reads TGTGCCAGCAGCTTGCTAGCGGGTCCCCTCACAGATACGCAGTATTTT. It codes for CASSLLAGPLTDTQYF.

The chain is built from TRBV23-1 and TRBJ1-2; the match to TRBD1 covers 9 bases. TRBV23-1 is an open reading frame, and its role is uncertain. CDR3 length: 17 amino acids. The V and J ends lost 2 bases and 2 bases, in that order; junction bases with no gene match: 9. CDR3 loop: CASSQVGQGPPNYGYTF. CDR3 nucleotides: TGCGCCAGCAGTCAAGTTGGACAGGGGCCTCCAAACTATGGCTACACCTTC.

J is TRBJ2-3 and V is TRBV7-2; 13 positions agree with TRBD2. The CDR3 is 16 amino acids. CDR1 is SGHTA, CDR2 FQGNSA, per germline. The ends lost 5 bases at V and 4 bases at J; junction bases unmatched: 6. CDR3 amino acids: CASSKTSGGAADTQYF. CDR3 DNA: TGTGCCAGCAGCAAAACTAGCGGGGGGGCCGCAGATACGCAGTATTTT.

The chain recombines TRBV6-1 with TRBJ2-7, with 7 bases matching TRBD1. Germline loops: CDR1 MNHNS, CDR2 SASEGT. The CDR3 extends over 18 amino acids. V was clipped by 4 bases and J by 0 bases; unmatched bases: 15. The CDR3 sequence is CASSALSGGPTASYEQYF. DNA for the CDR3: TGTGCCAGCAGTGCTCTGTCAGGGGGACCTACCGCCTCCTACGAGCAGTACTTC.

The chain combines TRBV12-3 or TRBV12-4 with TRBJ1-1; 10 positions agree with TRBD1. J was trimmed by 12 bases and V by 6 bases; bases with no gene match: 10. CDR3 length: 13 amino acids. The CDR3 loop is CASRLGTGEKTFF. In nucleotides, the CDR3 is TGTGCCAGCAGGCTGGGGACAGGGGAGAAAACTTTCTTT.

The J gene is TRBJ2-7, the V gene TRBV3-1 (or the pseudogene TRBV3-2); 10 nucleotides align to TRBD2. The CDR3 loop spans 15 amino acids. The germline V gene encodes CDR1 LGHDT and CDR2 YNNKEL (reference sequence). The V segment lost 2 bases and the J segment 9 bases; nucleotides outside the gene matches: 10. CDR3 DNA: TGTGCCAGCAGCCAAAGGGCCGGGACTAGCGTTGTGCAGTACTTC. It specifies CASSQRAGTSVVQYF.

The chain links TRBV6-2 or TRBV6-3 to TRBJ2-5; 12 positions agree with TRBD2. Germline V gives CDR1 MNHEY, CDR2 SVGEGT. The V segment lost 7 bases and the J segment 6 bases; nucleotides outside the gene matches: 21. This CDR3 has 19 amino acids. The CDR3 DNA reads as TGTGCCAGCAACCCTACCTCTAGCGGGGGGGCCAGGGTTAGGAAGACCCAGTACTTC. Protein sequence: CASNPTSSGGARVRKTQYF.